These 2 T cell receptor beta chains share one sample of origin, sequenced in a study of cytomegalovirus exposure and HLA in healthy donors. The PCR contained 60 Vbeta and 13 Jbeta primers. Assay used: immunoSEQ multiplex PCR; TCRdb lists only in-frame clones, some missing. The sample contains 120,000 or so clones, roughly 78% of which appear only once. Sequencing was carried out using PBMCs. Every receptor here comes from a woman aged 40 to 49 in good health and CMV-seronegative.

A single count supports this clone. V gene TRBV18 combines with J gene TRBJ1-5, with 8 bases fitting TRBD1. Per the germline V gene, CDR1 is KGHSH and CDR2 is LQKENI. Trimming cost V 9 bases and J 5 bases; bases outside gene matches: 9. The CDR3 consists of 14 residues. As DNA, the CDR3 is TGTGCCAGTTCGGCCGACAGGGGCTATCAGCCCCAGCATTTT. Translated, it gives CASSADRGYQPQHF. The entire variable domain, with the rest obtained from reference TRBV18 and TRBJ1-5, is as follows: NAGVMQNPRHLVRRRGQEARLRCSPMKGHSHVYWYRQLPEEGLKFMVYLQKENIIDESGMPKERFSAEFPKEGPSILRIQQVVRGDSAAYFCASSADRGYQPQHFGDGTRLSIL.

This clone was found a few times. The V call is TRBV6-5, the J call TRBJ2-7; tentatively, D is TRBD2 (5 bases). CDR3 length equals 14 residues. Between the trimmed V and J ends, which lost 0 bases and 3 bases, there was a span of 9 bases. From germline, CDR1 is MNHEY and CDR2 SVGAGI. CDR3 sequence (DNA): TGTGCCAGCAGTTACTCTGACGGACTCTACGAGCAGTACTTC. As protein: CASSYSDGLYEQYF.